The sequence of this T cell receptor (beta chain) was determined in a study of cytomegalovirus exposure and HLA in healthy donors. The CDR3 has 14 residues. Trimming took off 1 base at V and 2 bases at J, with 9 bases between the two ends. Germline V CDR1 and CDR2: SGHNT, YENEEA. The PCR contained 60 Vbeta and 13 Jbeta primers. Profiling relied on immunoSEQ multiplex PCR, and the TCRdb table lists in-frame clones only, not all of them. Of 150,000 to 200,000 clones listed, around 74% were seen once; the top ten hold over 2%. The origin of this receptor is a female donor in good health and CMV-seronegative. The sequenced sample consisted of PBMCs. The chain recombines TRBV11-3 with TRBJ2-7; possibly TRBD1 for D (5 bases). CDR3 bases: TGTGCCAGCAGCTTAGGGGCAGGGACCTACGAGCAGTACTTC. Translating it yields CASSLGAGTYEQYF. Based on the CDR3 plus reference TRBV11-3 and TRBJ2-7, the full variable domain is EAGVVQSPRYKIIEKKQPVAFWCNPISGHNTLYWYLQNLGQGPELLIRYENEEAVDDSQLPKDRFSAERLKGVDSTLKIQPAELGDSAVYLCASSLGAGTYEQYFGPGTRLTVT.